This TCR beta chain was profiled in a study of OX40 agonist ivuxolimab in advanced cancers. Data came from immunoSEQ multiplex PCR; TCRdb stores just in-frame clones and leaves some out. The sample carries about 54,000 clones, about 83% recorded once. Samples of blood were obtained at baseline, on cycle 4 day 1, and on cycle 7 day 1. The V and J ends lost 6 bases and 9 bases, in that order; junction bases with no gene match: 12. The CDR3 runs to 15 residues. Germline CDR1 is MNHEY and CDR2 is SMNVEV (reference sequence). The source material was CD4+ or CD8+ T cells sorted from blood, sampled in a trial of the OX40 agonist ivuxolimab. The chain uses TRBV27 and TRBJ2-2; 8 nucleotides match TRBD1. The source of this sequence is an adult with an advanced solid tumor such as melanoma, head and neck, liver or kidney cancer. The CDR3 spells CASSGFPGTGRELFF. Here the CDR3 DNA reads TGTGCCAGCAGCGGATTTCCCGGGACAGGCCGGGAGCTGTTTTTT.